The text below deals with one TCR beta chain. The antigen is not known. CDR3 size: 14 residues. Germline CDR1 is PRHDT and CDR2 is FYEKMQ (reference sequence). V was pared by 5 bases and J by 3 bases, with 12 bases between. Treatment specified: some 20 received Ad26.COV2.S at low or high dose, single or two shots; about five received placebo; per-sample allocation not given. At day 63 after the first vaccine or placebo injection, samples were drawn. Libraries were prepared by immunoSEQ multiplex PCR; TCRdb keeps only in-frame clonotypes and omits some of them. The table includes around 400,000 clones, over 75% detected once. This record belongs to a study of Ad26.COV2.S vaccination and SARS-CoV-2 variants. General study findings and limits: Similar non-spike TCR breadth was seen in vaccine and placebo recipients.

Specimen: peripheral blood, collected in a trial of Ad26.COV2.S vaccine versus placebo. The chain has TRBV13 and TRBJ2-3; the D is unclear. This TCR was sampled from a person between 18 and 65 years old who received the Ad26.COV2.S COVID-19 vaccine or a placebo. CDR3 DNA: TGTGCCAGCAGCCCCGGAGTGGGTACAGATACGCAGTATTTT. Translation gives CASSPGVGTDTQYF.